The table lists the clone carrying this TCR beta chain with a few counts. Its cognate antigen is unknown. As to treatment: approximately 11-day PBMC culture with coronavirus spike peptide pools or control peptides (ViraFEST assay). The Oncomine TCR Beta short-read assay was what sequenced the DNA obtained from cultured CD4+ T cells. In TCRdb, the PCR reads were re-called with MiXCR into one record per CDR3 protein. Found here are approximately 14,000 distinct CDR3 sequences, approximately 55% of them singletons; the top ten hold around 4.6%. This record belongs to a study of vaccination and CD4 T cells after COVID-19. The wider study: Each participant was administered two doses of a vaccine, which was either BNT162b2 or mRNA-1273.

The CDR3 spans 11 residues. The V end lost 2 bases, the J end lost 8 bases, and 7 bases lay between the germline ends. CDR1 is SGHRS and CDR2 is YFSETQ in the germline V gene. Regarding the study as a whole: Spike mono-reactivity applied to 304 of 307 vaccine-specific clones detected in convalescent patients.

The origin of this receptor is a human donor who had recovered from COVID-19. The rearrangement joins TRBV5-1 to TRBJ1-2; D not certain. The sequences come from CD4+ T cells from blood, cultured in vitro, collected before SARS-CoV-2 vaccination. This CDR3 reads CASSFGYGYTF. Here the CDR3 DNA reads TGCGCCAGCAGCTTCGGGTACGGCTACACCTTC.